A single sample is the source of the 9 T cell receptor beta chains below, sequenced in a study of relationships among human T cell subsets. Naive plus transitional T cells were isolated with anti-CD45RA microbeads from pooled CD4+ and CD8+ T cells. From mRNA, alpha and beta CDR3 regions were amplified using semiquantitative ARM-PCR. In ARM-PCR, communal superprimers followed tagged nested gene-specific primers for exponential amplification. TCRdb ran MiXCR on the multiplex PCR reads and lists one entry per CDR3 protein. Of 7,000 to 8,500 distinct CDR3 sequences listed, around 70% are singletons. The specimen sequenced was naive and transitional (CD45RA+) T cells sorted from blood. The receptor set was obtained from a man aged 35 to 55 in good health.

The chain uses TRBV27 and TRBJ2-1; TRBD2 might be the D (5 bases). The germline CDR1 and CDR2 sequences are MNHEY and SMNVEV (reference sequence). V lost 5 bases and J 4 bases, leaving 21 bases between the germline ends. This CDR3 comprises 17 residues. CDR3: CASSPGGWEISYNEQFF. The DNA of the CDR3 is TGTGCCAGCAGTCCCGGTGGGTGGGAGATCAGTTACAATGAGCAGTTCTTC.

In its sample, this clonotype was seen a few times. The chain couples TRBV28 to TRBJ2-1; D gene unclear. Trimming took off 1 base at V and 2 bases at J, with 15 bases between the two ends. CDR3 length: 17 residues. CDR1 MDHEN and CDR2 SYDVKM come from the germline V gene. The DNA for the CDR3 is TGTGCCAGCAGTTTATTTGGGCAGCTAAGCCCCTACAATGAGCAGTTCTTC. The encoded protein is CASSLFGQLSPYNEQFF.

The CDR3 DNA follows: TGTGCCAGCAGCCAAGACCTAGCTCTAACTGAGCAGTTCTTC. Its translation: CASSQDLALTEQFF. The chain links TRBV14 to TRBJ2-1; D possibly corresponds to TRBD2 (5 bases). CDR1 is SGHDN and CDR2 is FVKESK in the germline V gene. The CDR3 covers 14 residues. The V and J ends lost 0 bases and 9 bases respectively, with 12 bases between them.

The chain is built from TRBV7-9 and TRBJ2-7; no definite D call. V dropped 3 bases and J dropped 0 bases, with 12 bases sitting between them. CDR3 size: 15 residues. Germline-derived CDR1 and CDR2 are SEHNR and FQNEAQ (reference sequence). Here the CDR3 DNA reads TGTGCCAGCAGCTTTCTTTATGGGCCCTCCTACGAGCAGTACTTC. This translates into CASSFLYGPSYEQYF.

The chain uses TRBV6-5 and TRBJ1-1, with D maybe TRBD1 (6 bases). The germline V gene has CDR1 MNHEY and CDR2 SVGAGI. This CDR3 region has 14 residues. Trimming removed 2 bases at V and 1 base at J, with 8 bases between. For the CDR3, the DNA is TGTGCCAGCAGTTACCGACAGGAGAACACTGAAGCTTTCTTT. This gives the protein CASSYRQENTEAFF.

The chain links TRBV28 to TRBJ2-3; D ambiguous. The CDR3 runs to 12 residues. From germline, CDR1 is MDHEN and CDR2 SYDVKM. V gave up 3 bases and J gave up 7 bases, with 8 bases separating them. CDR3 residues: CASSFDDNTQYF. CDR3 coding DNA: TGTGCCAGCAGTTTCGATGATAATACGCAGTATTTT.

This CDR3 is CASSLRLGCGNQPQHF. The CDR3 DNA sequence: TGTGCCAGCAGCTTAAGGCTCGGGTGCGGCAATCAGCCCCAGCATTTT. The rearrangement joins TRBV11-1 to TRBJ1-5; D remains unclear. This CDR3 contains 16 residues. CDR1 and CDR2 from the germline V gene are SGHAT and FQDESV (reference sequence). Trimming stripped 2 bases from V and 2 bases from J, with 13 bases between.

This rearrangement joins TRBV5-5 to TRBJ2-7; D remains ambiguous. Per the germline V gene, CDR1 is SGHKS and CDR2 is YYEKEE (reference sequence). The CDR3 sequence is 13 residues long. The ends were cut back, 0 bases at V and 3 bases at J, with 7 bases in the middle. In DNA, the CDR3 is TGTGCCAGCAGCTTGGCCTACGACTACGAGCAGTACTTC. It is translated as CASSLAYDYEQYF.

V is TRBV29-1 and J is TRBJ1-2; D remains ambiguous. The CDR3 loop spans 11 amino acids. Germline V gene sequence: CDR1 SQVTM, CDR2 ANQGSEA. The CDR3, as DNA: TGCGGGTATTACGGGGACTATGGCTACACCTTC. Translation: CGYYGDYGYTF.